This entry describes one TCR beta chain. The data originate from a study of blood T cell repertoires in COVID-19. Study details: Samples of COVID-19 (acute and convalescent) were obtained from the United States, Italy and Spain. The cDNA or gDNA used as material had been derived from T cells, B-cell-depleted T cells, or PBMCs.

In the source study's methods: Nucleated cell number was recorded as an estimate derived from reference gene primer amplification. The assay was immunoSEQ multiplex PCR, and TCRdb's table has in-frame clones only and misses some. The V and J calls and clone size are taken from that table; D and trimming were inferred from the DNA. Of 80,000 or so clones listed, around 79% are singletons. The germline gives CDR1 SNHLY, CDR2 FYNNEI. Trimming removed 4 bases from V and 6 bases from J; junction bases left unmatched: 4. The CDR3 is 13 amino acids. The chain links TRBV2 to TRBJ1-2; the match to TRBD1 covers 8 bases. This clonotype originated in a man aged 50-59 years with active or convalescent COVID-19. Sequenced input: peripheral blood. In nucleotides, the CDR3 is TGTGCCAGCAGTGGGACAGGGAAAGATGGCTACACCTTC. Amino acids: CASSGTGKDGYTF.